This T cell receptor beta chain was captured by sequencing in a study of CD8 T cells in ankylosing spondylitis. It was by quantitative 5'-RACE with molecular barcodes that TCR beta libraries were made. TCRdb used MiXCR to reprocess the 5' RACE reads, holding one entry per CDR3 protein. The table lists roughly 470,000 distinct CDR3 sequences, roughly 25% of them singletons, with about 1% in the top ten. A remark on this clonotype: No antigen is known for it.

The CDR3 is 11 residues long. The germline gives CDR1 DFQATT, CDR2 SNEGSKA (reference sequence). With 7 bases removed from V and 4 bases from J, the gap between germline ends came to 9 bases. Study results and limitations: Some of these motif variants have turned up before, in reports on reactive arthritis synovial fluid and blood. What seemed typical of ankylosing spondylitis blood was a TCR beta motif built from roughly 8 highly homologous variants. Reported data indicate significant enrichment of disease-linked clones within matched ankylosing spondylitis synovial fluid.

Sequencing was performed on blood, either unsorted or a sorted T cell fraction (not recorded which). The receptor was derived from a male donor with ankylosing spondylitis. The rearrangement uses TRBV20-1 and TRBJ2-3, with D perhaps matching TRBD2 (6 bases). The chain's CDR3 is CSGAGPDTQYF. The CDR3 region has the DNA TGCAGTGGCGCGGGACCAGATACGCAGTATTTT.